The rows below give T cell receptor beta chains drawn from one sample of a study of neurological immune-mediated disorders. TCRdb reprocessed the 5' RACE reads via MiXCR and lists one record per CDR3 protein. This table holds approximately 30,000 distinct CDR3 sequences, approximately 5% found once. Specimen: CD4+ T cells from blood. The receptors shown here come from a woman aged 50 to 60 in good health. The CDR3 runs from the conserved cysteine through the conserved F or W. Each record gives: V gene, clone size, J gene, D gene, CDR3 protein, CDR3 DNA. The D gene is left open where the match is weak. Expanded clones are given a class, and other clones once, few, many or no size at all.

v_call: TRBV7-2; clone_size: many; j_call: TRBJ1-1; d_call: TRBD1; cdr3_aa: CASSAEGRGLGTEAFF; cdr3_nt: TGTGCCAGCAGCGCCGAGGGCAGGGGGCTCGGCACTGAAGCTTTCTTT
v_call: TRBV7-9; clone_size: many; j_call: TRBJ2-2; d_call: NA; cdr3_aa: CATIEGNTGELFF; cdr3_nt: TGTGCCACTATCGAGGGGAACACCGGGGAGCTGTTTTTT
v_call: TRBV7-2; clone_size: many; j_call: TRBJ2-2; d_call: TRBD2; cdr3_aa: CASSLRPAGGGAIGELFF; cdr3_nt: TGTGCCAGCAGCTTAAGGCCGGCTGGCGGGGGGGCGATCGGGGAGCTGTTTTTT
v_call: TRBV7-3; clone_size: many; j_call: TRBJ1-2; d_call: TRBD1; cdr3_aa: CASSIQGQGISGYTF; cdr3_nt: TGTGCCAGCAGCATCCAGGGACAGGGAATTTCAGGCTACACCTTC
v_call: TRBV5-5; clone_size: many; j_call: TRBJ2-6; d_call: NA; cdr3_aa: CASSLRGNSGANVLTF; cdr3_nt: TGTGCCAGCAGCTTGCGGGGGAACTCTGGGGCCAACGTCCTGACTTTC
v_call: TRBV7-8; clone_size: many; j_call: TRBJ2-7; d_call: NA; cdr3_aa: CASSLIDPGDDEQYF; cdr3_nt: TGTGCCAGCAGCTTAATTGACCCGGGGGACGACGAGCAGTACTTC
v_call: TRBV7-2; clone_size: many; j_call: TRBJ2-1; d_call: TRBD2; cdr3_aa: CASSWDGGVGVSEQFF; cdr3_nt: TGTGCCAGCAGCTGGGATGGGGGGGTGGGGGTTAGTGAGCAGTTCTTC
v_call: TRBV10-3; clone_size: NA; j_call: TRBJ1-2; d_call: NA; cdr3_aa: CAISDNSGYGYTF; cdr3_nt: TGTGCCATCAGTGATAACTCAGGGTATGGCTACACCTTC
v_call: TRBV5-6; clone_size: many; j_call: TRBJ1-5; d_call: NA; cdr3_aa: CASSSHLRNSNQPQHF; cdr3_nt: TGTGCCAGCAGCTCCCATTTAAGGAATAGCAATCAGCCCCAGCATTTT
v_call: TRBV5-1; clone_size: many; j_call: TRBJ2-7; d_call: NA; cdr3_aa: CASSPGGGFYEQYF; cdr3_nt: TGCGCCAGCAGCCCTGGTGGGGGCTTCTACGAGCAGTACTTC
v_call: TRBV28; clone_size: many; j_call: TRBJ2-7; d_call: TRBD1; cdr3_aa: CASSSTPDRRTYEQYF; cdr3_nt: TGTGCCAGCAGTTCTACTCCGGACAGGAGAACCTACGAGCAGTACTTC
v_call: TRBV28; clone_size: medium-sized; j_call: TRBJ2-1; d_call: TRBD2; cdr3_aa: CASRRKRREAQFF; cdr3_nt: TGTGCCAGCAGACGTAAAAGACGGGAGGCGCAGTTCTTC
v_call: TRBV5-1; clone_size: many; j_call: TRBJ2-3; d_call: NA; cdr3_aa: CASSQRGVSDTQYF; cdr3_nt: TGCGCCAGCAGCCAGAGGGGCGTTTCAGATACGCAGTATTTT
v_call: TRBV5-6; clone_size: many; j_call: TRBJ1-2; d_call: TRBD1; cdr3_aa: CASSWGPGTGKSNYGYTF; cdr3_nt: TGTGCCAGCAGCTGGGGTCCCGGGACAGGGAAGAGTAACTATGGCTACACCTTC
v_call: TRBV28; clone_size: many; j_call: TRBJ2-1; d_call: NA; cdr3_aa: CASLFGGGTYNEQFF; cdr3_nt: TGTGCCAGCTTATTCGGCGGAGGGACCTACAATGAGCAGTTCTTC
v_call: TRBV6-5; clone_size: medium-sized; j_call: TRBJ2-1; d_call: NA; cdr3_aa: CASSSVGDEQFF; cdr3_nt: TGTGCCAGCAGTTCGGTGGGAGATGAGCAGTTCTTC
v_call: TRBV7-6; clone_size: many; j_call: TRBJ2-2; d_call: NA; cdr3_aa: CASRTTQTGELFF; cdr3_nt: TGTGCCAGCAGAACAACTCAAACCGGGGAGCTGTTTTTT
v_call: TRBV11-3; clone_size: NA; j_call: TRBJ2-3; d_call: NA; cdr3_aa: CASSQGLRGTDTQYF; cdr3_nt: TGTGCCAGCAGCCAAGGTTTGAGAGGGACAGATACGCAGTATTTT
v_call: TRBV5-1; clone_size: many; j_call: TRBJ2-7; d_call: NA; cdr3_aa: CASNLGGDSYEQYF; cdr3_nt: TGCGCCAGCAACCTCGGAGGGGACAGCTACGAGCAGTACTTC
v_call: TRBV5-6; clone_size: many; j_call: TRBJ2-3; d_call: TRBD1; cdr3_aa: CASSLPGQGLDTQYF; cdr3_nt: TGTGCCAGCAGCTTACCGGGACAGGGGTTAGATACGCAGTATTTT
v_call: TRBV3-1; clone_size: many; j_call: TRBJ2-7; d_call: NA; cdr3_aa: CASSHNELAHEQYF; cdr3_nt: TGTGCCAGCAGCCACAATGAACTAGCCCACGAGCAGTACTTC
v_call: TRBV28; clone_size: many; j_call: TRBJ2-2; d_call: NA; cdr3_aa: CATQGYSAAGELFF; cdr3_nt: TGTGCCACCCAGGGATATTCTGCGGCCGGGGAGCTGTTTTTT
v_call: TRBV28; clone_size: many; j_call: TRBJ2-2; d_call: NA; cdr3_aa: CASSSGLGAGTGELFF; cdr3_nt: TGTGCCAGCAGTTCCGGCCTCGGCGCCGGCACCGGGGAGCTGTTTTTT
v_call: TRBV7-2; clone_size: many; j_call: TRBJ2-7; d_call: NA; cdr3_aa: CASSSGYYEQYF; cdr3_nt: TGTGCCAGCAGCTCGGGATACTACGAGCAGTACTTC
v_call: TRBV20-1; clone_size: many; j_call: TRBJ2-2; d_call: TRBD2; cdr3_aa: CSARVKRGGSGELFF; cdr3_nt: TGCAGTGCTAGAGTAAAGCGGGGGGGCTCCGGGGAGCTGTTTTTT
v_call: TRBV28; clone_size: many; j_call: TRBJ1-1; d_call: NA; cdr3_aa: CASSPRRENTEAFF; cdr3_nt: TGTGCCAGCAGTCCGAGACGGGAGAACACTGAAGCTTTCTTT
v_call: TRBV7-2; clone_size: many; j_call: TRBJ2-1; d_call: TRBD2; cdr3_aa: CASSIAGGSYNEQFF; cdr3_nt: TGTGCCAGCTCTATAGCGGGGGGCTCCTACAATGAGCAGTTCTTC
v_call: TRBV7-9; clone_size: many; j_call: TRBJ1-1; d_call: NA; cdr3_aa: CASSGGRGGTEAFF; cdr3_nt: TGTGCCAGCAGCGGGGGAAGGGGAGGCACTGAAGCTTTCTTT
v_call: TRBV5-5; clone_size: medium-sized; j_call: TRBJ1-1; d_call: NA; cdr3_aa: CASSFTDYTEAFF; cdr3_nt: TGTGCCAGCAGCTTCACGGACTACACTGAAGCTTTCTTT
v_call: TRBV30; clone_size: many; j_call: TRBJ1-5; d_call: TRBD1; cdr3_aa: CAWSSGDRGFRWNQPQHF; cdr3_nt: TGTGCCTGGAGTTCGGGGGACAGGGGCTTTAGGTGGAATCAGCCCCAGCATTTT
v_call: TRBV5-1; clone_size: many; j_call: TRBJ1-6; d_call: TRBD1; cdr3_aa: CASSGTAEDPLHF; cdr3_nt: TGCGCCAGTTCCGGGACAGCGGAGGATCCCCTCCACTTT
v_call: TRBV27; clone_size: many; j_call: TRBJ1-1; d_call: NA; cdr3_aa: CASSLRGGTEAFF; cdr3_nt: TGTGCCAGCAGTTTAAGGGGAGGGACTGAAGCTTTCTTT
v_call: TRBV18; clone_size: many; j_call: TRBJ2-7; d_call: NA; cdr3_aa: CASSQTQQSSYEQYF; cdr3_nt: TGTGCCAGCTCACAAACACAACAGAGCTCCTACGAGCAGTACTTC
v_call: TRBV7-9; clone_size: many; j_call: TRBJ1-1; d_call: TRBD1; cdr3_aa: CASSPRQGLNTEAFF; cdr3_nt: TGTGCCAGCAGCCCCCGACAGGGTTTGAACACTGAAGCTTTCTTT
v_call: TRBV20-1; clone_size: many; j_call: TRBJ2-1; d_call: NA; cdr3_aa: CSAGGPNEQFF; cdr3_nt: TGCAGTGCGGGCGGACCCAATGAGCAGTTCTTC
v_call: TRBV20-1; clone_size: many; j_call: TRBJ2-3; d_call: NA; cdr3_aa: CSARDLRVATDTQYF; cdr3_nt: TGCAGTGCTAGAGATCTCAGGGTGGCCACAGATACGCAGTATTTT
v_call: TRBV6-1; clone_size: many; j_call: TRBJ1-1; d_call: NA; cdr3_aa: CASTSSIGTRGAFF; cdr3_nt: TGTGCCAGCACCTCGAGCATCGGCACTCGGGGAGCTTTCTTT
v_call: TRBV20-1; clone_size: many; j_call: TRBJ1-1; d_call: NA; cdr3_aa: CSAQNRLNTEAFF; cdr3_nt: TGCAGTGCTCAGAACAGGCTAAACACTGAAGCTTTCTTT
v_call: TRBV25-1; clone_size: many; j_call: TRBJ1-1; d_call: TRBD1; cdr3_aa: CASNRGLNTEAFF; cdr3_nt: TGTGCCAGCAACAGGGGGCTGAACACTGAAGCTTTCTTT
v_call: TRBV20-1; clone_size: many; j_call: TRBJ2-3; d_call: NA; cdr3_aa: CSARDLGGQSTDTQYF; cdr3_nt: TGCAGTGCTAGAGATCTGGGCGGCCAAAGCACAGATACGCAGTATTTT
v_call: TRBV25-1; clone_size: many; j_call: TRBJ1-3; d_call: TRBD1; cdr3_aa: CASSETGSGNTIYF; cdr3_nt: TGTGCCAGCAGTGAGACAGGGAGCGGAAACACCATATATTTT
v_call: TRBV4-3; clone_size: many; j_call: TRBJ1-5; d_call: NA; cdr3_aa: CASSQVQGEPQHF; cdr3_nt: TGCGCCAGCAGCCAGGTGCAAGGGGAGCCCCAGCATTTT
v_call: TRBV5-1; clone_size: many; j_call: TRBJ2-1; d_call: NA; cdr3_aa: CASSLDPGAYNEQFF; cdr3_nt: TGCGCCAGCAGCTTGGATCCAGGGGCCTACAATGAGCAGTTCTTC
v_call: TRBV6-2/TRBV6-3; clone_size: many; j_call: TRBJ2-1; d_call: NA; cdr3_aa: CASRSRQLSYNEQFF; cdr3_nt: TGTGCCAGCAGATCCCGACAGTTATCCTACAATGAGCAGTTCTTC
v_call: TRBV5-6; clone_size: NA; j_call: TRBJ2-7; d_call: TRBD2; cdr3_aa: CASSRPGSGRAYEQYF; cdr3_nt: TGTGCCAGCAGTCGACCAGGCAGCGGGAGGGCCTACGAGCAGTACTTC
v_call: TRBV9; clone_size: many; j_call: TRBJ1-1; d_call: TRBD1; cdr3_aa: CASSPGGGTGGPVGTEAFF; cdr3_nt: TGTGCCAGCAGCCCAGGCGGGGGGACAGGGGGCCCCGTGGGAACTGAAGCTTTCTTT
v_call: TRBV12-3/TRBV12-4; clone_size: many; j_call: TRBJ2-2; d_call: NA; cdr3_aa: CASSLVGGRTGELFF; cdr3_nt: TGTGCCAGCAGTTTGGTCGGCGGGCGGACCGGGGAGCTGTTTTTT
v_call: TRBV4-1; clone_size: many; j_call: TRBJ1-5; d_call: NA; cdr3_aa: CASSQEAGPSRSQHF; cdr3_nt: TGCGCCAGCAGCCAAGAGGCGGGACCATCCCGCTCCCAGCATTTT
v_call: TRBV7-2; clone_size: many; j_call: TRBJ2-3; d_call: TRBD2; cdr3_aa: CASSSRLAGGPDTQYF; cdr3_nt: TGTGCCAGCAGCTCCCGACTAGCGGGAGGACCAGATACGCAGTATTTT
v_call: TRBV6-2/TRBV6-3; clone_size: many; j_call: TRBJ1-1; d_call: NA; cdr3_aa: CASSYRTTTEAFF; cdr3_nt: TGTGCCAGCAGTTACAGGACAACCACTGAAGCTTTCTTT
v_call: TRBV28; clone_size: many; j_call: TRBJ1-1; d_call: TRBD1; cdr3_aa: CASTLSGQGGSYTEAFF; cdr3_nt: TGTGCCAGCACCCTTTCGGGACAGGGGGGTTCCTACACTGAAGCTTTCTTT
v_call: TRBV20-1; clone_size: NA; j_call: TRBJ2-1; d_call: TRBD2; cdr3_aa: CSARVLAGRRSGEQFF; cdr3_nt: TGCAGTGCTAGAGTCCTAGCGGGACGTCGATCGGGTGAGCAGTTCTTC
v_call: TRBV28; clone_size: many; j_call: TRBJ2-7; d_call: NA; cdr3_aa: CASSTRERGHKTAYEQYF; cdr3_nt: TGTGCCAGCAGTACCCGGGAGAGGGGCCATAAAACGGCCTACGAGCAGTACTTC
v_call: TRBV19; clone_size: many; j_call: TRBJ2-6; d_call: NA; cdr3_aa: CASSKGGSQSGANVLTF; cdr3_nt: TGTGCCAGTAGTAAGGGGGGTTCGCAGTCTGGGGCCAACGTCCTGACTTTC
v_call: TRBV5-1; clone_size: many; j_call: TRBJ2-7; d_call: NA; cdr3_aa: CASSSRTASYEQYF; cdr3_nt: TGCGCCAGCTCCTCCAGGACAGCTTCCTACGAGCAGTACTTC
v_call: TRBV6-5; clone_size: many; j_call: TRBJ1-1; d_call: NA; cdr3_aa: CASTSDMNTEAFF; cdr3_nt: TGTGCCAGCACGTCAGATATGAACACTGAAGCTTTCTTT
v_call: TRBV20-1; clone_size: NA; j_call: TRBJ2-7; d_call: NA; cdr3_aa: CSATGLSYEQYF; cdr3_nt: TGCAGTGCTACAGGGCTATCCTACGAGCAGTACTTC
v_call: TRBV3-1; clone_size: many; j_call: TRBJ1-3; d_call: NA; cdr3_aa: CASSQVNSAGNTIYF; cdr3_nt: TGTGCCAGCAGCCAAGTCAACAGTGCAGGAAACACCATATATTTT